This is a list of T cell receptor beta chains from one sample in a study of blood T cell repertoires in COVID-19. The protocol was immunoSEQ multiplex PCR, while the TCRdb copy is restricted to in-frame clones and leaves out a portion. Found here are approximately 260,000 clones, approximately 83% of them singletons; the top ten hold 3.4%. The sequencing input was PBMCs or T cells enriched from blood (not recorded which). These receptors all stem from a man aged 50 or older who had recovered from COVID-19. CDR3s include the opening cysteine and the closing phenylalanine or tryptophan. The order of the fields is clone size, J gene, D gene, V gene, CDR3 protein, CDR3 DNA. D genes are given only for firm matches. Size is stated for part of the rows, as once, few or many counts, or as a class when the clone is expanded.

NA	TRBJ1-4	NA	TRBV7-9	CALLVGKVGTNEKLFF	TGTGCCCTCCTCGTCGGAAAGGTCGGGACTAATGAAAAACTGTTTTTT
NA	TRBJ2-1	TRBD2	TRBV24-1	CATSTSGSFPYNEQFF	TGTGCCACCAGTACTAGCGGGAGTTTCCCCTACAATGAGCAGTTCTTC
NA	TRBJ2-2	TRBD1	TRBV6-1	CASSEDRDSGELFF	TGTGCCAGCAGCGAAGACAGGGATTCGGGGGAGCTGTTTTTT
NA	TRBJ1-6	NA	TRBV3-1/TRBV3-2	CASSQGSLASPLHF	TGTGCCAGCAGCCAAGGATCCCTGGCCTCACCCCTCCACTTT
NA	TRBJ1-1	NA	TRBV18	CASSPGQRMNTEAFF	TGTGCCAGCTCACCCGGACAGAGGATGAACACTGAAGCTTTCTTT
NA	TRBJ1-1	TRBD1	TRBV28	CASFTPGQGLGEAFF	TGTGCCAGCTTCACACCGGGACAGGGTCTTGGTGAAGCTTTCTTT
NA	TRBJ2-2	NA	TRBV27	CASSWQANTGELFF	TGTGCCAGCAGTTGGCAGGCGAACACCGGGGAGCTGTTTTTT
NA	TRBJ2-2	TRBD2	TRBV12-5	CASGSMAVAGAGELFF	TGTGCTAGTGGTTCAATGGCGGTAGCGGGGGCCGGGGAGCTGTTTTTT
NA	TRBJ2-1	TRBD2	TRBV9	CASSVLGSGGEQFF	TGTGCCAGCAGCGTATTGGGTAGCGGGGGGGAGCAGTTCTTC
NA	TRBJ2-4	NA	TRBV10-2	CASTPGDDIQYF	TGCGCCAGCACGCCAGGGGATGACATTCAGTACTTC
NA	TRBJ2-3	TRBD2	TRBV4-1	CASSQEVSGGSTDTQYF	TGCGCCAGCAGCCAAGAAGTGAGCGGGGGCTCCACAGATACGCAGTATTTT
NA	TRBJ2-5	NA	TRBV9	CASSVNGRGLQETQYF	TGTGCCAGCAGCGTAAATGGGCGGGGGCTCCAAGAGACCCAGTACTTC
once	TRBJ1-2	TRBD1	TRBV11-3	CASSLDPDRSIF	TGTGCCAGCAGCTTAGATCCGGACAGGTCCATTTTC
NA	TRBJ1-1	TRBD1	TRBV24-1	CATSDRQGGAFF	TGTGCCACCAGTGATCGACAGGGGGGCGCTTTCTTT
NA	TRBJ1-2	NA	TRBV4-1	CASSQENREVSYGYTF	TGCGCCAGCAGCCAAGAGAACAGGGAAGTTTCCTATGGCTACACCTTC
NA	TRBJ2-5	TRBD2	TRBV7-3	CASSLLGPSGSVETQYF	TGTGCCAGCAGCTTACTTGGGCCTAGCGGGAGTGTCGAGACCCAGTACTTC
NA	TRBJ1-1	NA	TRBV19	CASKPGPGDTEAFF	TGTGCCAGTAAACCGGGGCCGGGGGACACTGAAGCTTTCTTT
NA	TRBJ2-2	NA	TRBV24-1	CATGLSGTGELFF	TGTGCCACCGGTCTATCCGGGACCGGGGAGCTGTTTTTT
NA	TRBJ2-7	TRBD1	TRBV6-4	CASKSPGQGRNGYEQYF	TGTGCCAGTAAAAGTCCGGGACAGGGGCGGAACGGCTACGAGCAGTACTTC
NA	TRBJ1-6	TRBD1	TRBV28	CASSYSSGTGSSPLHF	TGTGCCAGCAGTTATAGCTCCGGGACAGGGTCTTCACCCCTCCACTTT
NA	TRBJ2-1	TRBD1	TRBV11-3	CASGQGALNEQFF	TGTGCCAGCGGACAGGGGGCATTGAATGAGCAGTTCTTC
NA	TRBJ1-2	NA	TRBV19	CASSIAGIHYGYTF	TGTGCCAGTAGTATCGCAGGGATTCACTATGGCTACACCTTC
once	TRBJ2-7	TRBD1	TRBV11-2	CASTRDRAASYEQYF	TGTGCCAGCACCCGAGACAGGGCTGCTTCCTACGAGCAGTACTTC
NA	TRBJ2-5	TRBD1	TRBV28	CASSFRDRSQETQYF	TGTGCCAGCAGTTTCCGGGACAGGTCACAAGAGACCCAGTACTTC
NA	TRBJ2-7	NA	TRBV28	CASRRSTEGEQYF	TGTGCCAGCAGACGAAGCACTGAGGGCGAGCAGTACTTC
NA	TRBJ1-2	NA	TRBV7-9	CASSLVSGYGYTF	TGTGCCAGCAGCTTAGTCTCAGGCTATGGCTACACCTTC
NA	TRBJ2-5	NA	TRBV5-1	CASSLARETQYF	TGCGCCAGCAGCTTGGCCAGGGAGACCCAGTACTTC
NA	TRBJ2-3	TRBD2	TRBV5-1	CATEPGTSGRRSDTQYF	TGCGCCACCGAGCCAGGGACTAGCGGGAGGAGATCAGATACGCAGTATTTT
NA	TRBJ2-7	NA	TRBV5-1	CASSTSRVPYEQYF	TGCGCCAGCAGCACAAGTCGGGTTCCCTACGAGCAGTACTTC
NA	TRBJ2-5	NA	TRBV6-2/TRBV6-3	CASSYRRMASETQYF	TGTGCCAGCAGTTACCGCAGGATGGCAAGCGAGACCCAGTACTTC
once	TRBJ2-7	TRBD2	TRBV28	CASSFGDGGVIRGEQYF	TGTGCCAGCAGTTTTGGAGACGGGGGGGTCATACGAGGCGAGCAGTACTTC
NA	TRBJ2-7	NA	TRBV3-1/TRBV3-2	CASSQVGREDEQYF	TGTGCCAGCAGCCAAGTGGGCAGGGAGGACGAGCAGTACTTC
NA	TRBJ2-2	NA	TRBV30	CAWGTRAGELFF	TGTGCCTGGGGGACCAGGGCCGGGGAGCTGTTTTTT
NA	TRBJ2-7	TRBD1	TRBV5-1	CASSLARTGGYYEQYF	TGCGCCAGCAGCTTGGCCCGCACAGGGGGCTACTACGAGCAGTACTTC
NA	TRBJ1-4	NA	TRBV15	CATSRGGVGEKLFF	TGTGCCACCAGCCGCGGGGGGGTGGGTGAAAAACTGTTTTTT
NA	TRBJ1-6	NA	TRBV2	CASSWDTISPLHF	TGTGCCAGCAGTTGGGACACCATTTCACCCCTCCACTTT
few	TRBJ1-2	TRBD1	TRBV30	CAWSGQGRNYGYTF	TGTGCCTGGAGTGGACAGGGGAGAAACTATGGCTACACCTTC
NA	TRBJ2-7	TRBD1	TRBV15	CATSLGQPYEQYF	TGTGCCACCAGCCTGGGACAGCCCTACGAGCAGTACTTC
NA	TRBJ2-1	TRBD2	TRBV19	CASRGAGEGDEQFF	TGTGCCAGTAGAGGGGCGGGAGAGGGCGATGAGCAGTTCTTC
NA	TRBJ1-2	TRBD1	TRBV7-9	CASSPFGRQGVDYGYTF	TGTGCCAGCAGCCCATTTGGTCGACAGGGGGTAGACTATGGCTACACCTTC
NA	TRBJ1-2	NA	TRBV9	CASSVVRYGYTF	TGTGCCAGCAGCGTAGTACGGTATGGCTACACCTTC
NA	TRBJ2-1	NA	TRBV19	CASSTFSPSLQGEQFF	TGTGCCAGTAGTACATTCTCCCCCAGCTTACAGGGTGAGCAGTTCTTC
NA	TRBJ1-1	TRBD1	TRBV28	CASSPTTGGGNTEAFF	TGTGCCAGCAGTCCCACGACAGGGGGCGGGAACACTGAAGCTTTCTTT
NA	TRBJ1-1	TRBD1	TRBV15	CATSINQGARGNTEAFF	TGTGCCACCAGCATCAACCAGGGGGCTAGGGGGAACACTGAAGCTTTCTTT
NA	TRBJ2-7	NA	TRBV7-2	CASSLGYDSSYEQYF	TGTGCCAGCAGCTTAGGGTATGATAGCTCCTACGAGCAGTACTTC
NA	TRBJ1-2	NA	TRBV28	CASTRPGGMTNYGYTF	TGTGCCAGCACCCGACCCGGGGGTATGACTAACTATGGCTACACCTTC
NA	TRBJ1-2	TRBD1	TRBV19	CASRPDRGNYGYTF	TGTGCCAGTAGACCGGACAGGGGCAACTATGGCTACACCTTC
NA	TRBJ2-1	NA	TRBV7-4	CASSGTVAGLVYNEQFF	TGTGCCAGCAGCGGGACAGTAGCGGGACTAGTGTACAATGAGCAGTTCTTC
once	TRBJ2-3	NA	TRBV5-1	CASSLATTSTDTQYF	TGCGCCAGCAGCTTGGCTACCACTAGCACAGATACGCAGTATTTT
NA	TRBJ2-3	TRBD1	TRBV7-3	CASSPTGTGGLDTQYF	TGTGCCAGCAGCCCAACAGGGACAGGGGGTTTAGATACGCAGTATTTT
NA	TRBJ2-5	NA	TRBV28	CASSLAGALRETQYF	TGTGCCAGCAGTTTGGCGGGGGCCCTCAGGGAGACCCAGTACTTC